These 28 T cell receptor beta chains share one sample of origin, sequenced in a study of blood T cells in healthy people across ages (dated by TCRdb to between 2014 and 2017). Library preparation employed 5' RACE. This sample was sequenced with an Illumina HiSeq 2500. A second PCR of roughly 7 to 11 cycles was run with a J-beta primer mix and a sample-barcoded 5' primer. Starting from the raw public reads, TCRdb applied fastp trimming at Q25, assembled clones with MiXCR and retained in-frame beta chains. For every CDR3 protein sequence, its rows merge into one entry that carries the most common genes and DNA. Present in this sample are over 500,000 distinct CDR3 sequences, 52% of which were seen just once. Less than 15% of the sample goes to the ten largest clones. Source material: blood. Receptor source: a woman older than 75 in good health.

As for this clonotype: Since a much larger clone is just one base distant, this may be a read error. The chain links TRBV4-2 to TRBJ2-3; 8 bases are a match to TRBD2. This CDR3 is built from 17 residues. Germline CDR1 reads LGHNA; CDR2 reads YNFKEQ. V gave up 2 bases and J gave up 4 bases; unmatched junction bases: 11. CDR3 sequence: CASSQRSTGGRADTQYF. CDR3 DNA sequence: TGTGCCAGCAGCCAAAGGTCCACGGGGGGGCGGGCAGATACGCAGTATTTT.

This clonotype was observed a few times. The V and J genes are TRBV20-1 and TRBJ2-6, with D possibly matching TRBD1 (6 bases). The germline CDR1 and CDR2 sequences are DFQATT and SNEGSKA (reference sequence). Trimming took 3 bases from V and 3 from J, leaving 15 bases between them. The CDR3 has 16 residues. The CDR3 sequence: CSASQGRGVGANVLTF. The CDR3 nucleotides read TGCAGTGCTAGTCAAGGCAGGGGAGTTGGGGCCAACGTCCTGACTTTC.

This clonotype was counted a single time. The chain employs TRBV7-2 and TRBJ1-4; 8 bases are a match to TRBD1. The CDR3 is made up of 15 amino acids. From germline, CDR1 is SGHTA and CDR2 FQGNSA. V lost 5 bases and J lost 10; bases outside the gene matches: 12. Written as DNA, the CDR3 is TGTGCCAGCAGCAACACGGGACAGGTCTTGGGAAAACTGTTTTTT. It specifies CASSNTGQVLGKLFF.

A note on this clonotype: Since a much larger clone is just one base distant, this may be a read error. This chain connects TRBV7-9 to TRBJ2-1; D is perhaps TRBD1 or TRBD2 (6 bases each). The tail of the sequence fits TRBJ2-7 better, so the J call may be wrong. The CDR3 contains 16 residues. CDR1 is SEHNR and CDR2 is FQNEAQ in the germline V gene (reference sequence). Here the CDR3 reads CASSASGASSYNEQYF. CDR3 bases: TGTGCCAGCAGCGCGTCGGGGGCCTCCTCCTACAATGAGCAGTACTTC.

Note on this clonotype: A read error is possible here, since a much larger clone lies one base away. The J gene is TRBJ2-5, the V gene TRBV5-1, with a tentative D call TRBD2 (5 bases). Trimming cost V 4 bases and J 2 bases, with 12 bases left between them. CDR1 is SGHRS and CDR2 is YFSETQ in the germline V gene. The CDR3 length is 14 residues. Here the CDR3 reads CASSVAREQETQYF. In DNA form, the CDR3 reads TGCGCCAGCAGCGTGGCGAGGGAGCAAGAGACCCAGTACTTC.

On this clonotype: Since a much larger clone is just one base distant, this may be a read error. This chain joins TRBV12-3 or TRBV12-4 and TRBJ1-2; D not resolved. The CDR3 loop spans 11 amino acids. The CDR3 bases are TGTGCCGGCAGCAACTTTTATGGCTACACCTTC. This translates into CAGSNFYGYTF.

This clonotype was seen at least ten times. The chain carries TRBV13 and TRBJ1-6, with D perhaps TRBD1 (5 bases). The CDR3 totals 16 residues. Trimming shortened V by 5 bases and J by 1 base, and 12 bases separated the two germline ends. Germline V gene data show CDR1 as PRHDT and CDR2 as FYEKMQ (reference sequence). CDR3 residues: CASSERGKSYNSPLHF. The CDR3, as DNA: TGTGCCAGCAGCGAACGGGGGAAATCCTATAATTCACCCCTCCACTTT.

The chain recombines TRBV6-6 with TRBJ2-7, with TRBD1 identical over 7 bases. CDR3 length: 16 residues. With 2 bases clipped from V and 0 bases from J, the junction kept 7 bases outside the gene matches. From germline, CDR1 is MNHNY and CDR2 SVGAGI (reference sequence). DNA of the CDR3: TGTGCCAGCAGTTACCCTGCCGGGGACAGCTCCTACGAGCAGTACTTC. This sequence encodes CASSYPAGDSSYEQYF.

This chain uses TRBV7-3 with TRBJ1-6; D is uncertain. Trimming left V 1 base short and J 3 bases short, with 7 bases between. In germline, CDR1 is SGHTA, CDR2 FQGTGA. This CDR3 has 15 residues. CDR3 amino acids: CASSLMEFYNSPLHF. CDR3 nucleotide sequence: TGTGCCAGCAGCTTAATGGAGTTCTATAATTCACCCCTCCACTTT.

This clonotype was observed many times. V is TRBV6-1 and J is TRBJ2-5; TRBD2 agrees at 7 bases. J lost 5 bases, V lost 6 bases, and 3 bases had no gene match. The CDR3 has 12 amino acids. Germline assignment: CDR1 MNHNS and CDR2 SASEGT. CDR3 in amino acids: CASRGTIETQYF. CDR3 nucleotide sequence: TGTGCCAGCAGGGGGACTATTGAGACCCAGTACTTC.

The chain has TRBV29-1 and TRBJ1-2; 7 positions match TRBD1. Germline CDR1 is SQVTM and CDR2 is ANQGSEA. V was clipped by 7 bases and J by 5 bases; unmatched bases: 13. The CDR3 extends over 14 amino acids. In nucleotides, the CDR3 is TGCAGCGCCCAAGGACGGGCAGGGGGATATGGCTACACCTTC. It specifies CSAQGRAGGYGYTF. Complete variable domain (other parts from reference TRBV29-1 and TRBJ1-2): SAVISQKPSRDICQRGTSLTIQCQVDSQVTMMFWYRQQPGQSLTLIATANQGSEATYESGFVIDKFPISRPNLTFSTLTVSNMSPEDSSIYLCSAQGRAGGYGYTFGSGTRLTVV.

V is TRBV6-6 and J is TRBJ2-3, with TRBD1 matching 8 bases. This CDR3 is built from 14 residues. The germline V gene has CDR1 MNHNY and CDR2 SVGAGI (reference sequence). With V trimmed by 1 base and J by 3 bases, 0 bases remained unmatched. The CDR3 DNA reads as TGTGCCAGCAGTTACTGGACAGGGACAGATACGCAGTATTTT. Translating it yields CASSYWTGTDTQYF.

This clonotype has ten or more counts. This chain uses TRBV5-1 with TRBJ2-1; tentative D call: TRBD1 (6 bases). This CDR3 spans 15 amino acids. Per germline, CDR1 SGHRS and CDR2 YFSETQ. Trimming cost V 4 bases and J 8 bases, with 19 bases left between them. The CDR3 spells CASSPGQLSGDEQFF. The CDR3 DNA sequence: TGCGCCAGCAGCCCCGGACAGCTATCGGGCGATGAGCAGTTCTTC.

As for this clonotype: One base away lies a much larger clone, so this may be a sequencing read error. V is TRBV12-3 or TRBV12-4 and J is TRBJ2-3; the D is unclear. Trimming took off 0 bases at V and 4 bases at J, with 8 bases between the two ends. This CDR3 comprises 14 residues. CDR3 amino acids: CASSLAPWADTQYF. CDR3 coding DNA: TGTGCCAGCAGTTTAGCGCCATGGGCAGATACGCAGTATTTT.

V is TRBV25-1 and J is TRBJ2-3, with 9 bases identical to TRBD2. V was clipped by 6 bases and J by 4 bases; unmatched bases: 5. This CDR3 region has 14 residues. The germline V gene has CDR1 MGHDK and CDR2 SYGVNS. CDR3 DNA: TGTGCCAGCAGAGCGGGACTAGCCTCAGATACGCAGTATTTT. Translation gives CASRAGLASDTQYF.

This rearrangement joins TRBV12-3 or TRBV12-4 to TRBJ2-7, with no clear D. The last part of the DNA fits TRBJ2-5 better; the J call may be wrong. The CDR3 runs to 15 residues. This chain's CDR3 is CASSLGPGFEETQYF. The CDR3 DNA is TGTGCCAGCAGTTTAGGCCCCGGTTTTGAGGAGACCCAGTACTTC.

The J gene is TRBJ2-5, the V gene TRBV27, with 11 bases lining up with TRBD2. CDR3 length equals 17 residues. The ends lost 0 bases at V and 5 bases at J; junction bases unmatched: 8. Germline CDR1 reads MNHEY; CDR2 reads SMNVEV (reference sequence). CDR3 coding DNA: TGTGCCAGCAGTTTATCCCACCTGACTAGCGGGGTTGAGACCCAGTACTTC. Translation gives CASSLSHLTSGVETQYF.

This chain uses TRBV24-1 with TRBJ2-2, with 7 bases that match TRBD2. Per germline, CDR1 KGHDR and CDR2 SFDVKD. The CDR3 is made up of 15 amino acids. V lost 9 bases, J lost 0 bases, and 6 bases stayed unmatched. CDR3 sequence reads: CATHYGTTNTGELFF. The CDR3, as DNA: TGTGCCACCCATTACGGGACTACGAACACCGGGGAGCTGTTTTTT.

This chain joins TRBV30 and TRBJ1-2; TRBD1 matches at 7 bases. Germline CDR1 is GTSNPN and CDR2 is SVGIG (reference sequence). The CDR3 has 12 amino acids. V lost 5 bases, J lost 4 bases, and 4 bases stayed unmatched. DNA of the CDR3: TGTGCCTGGGGGGACAGTTTCTATGGCTACACCTTC. This sequence encodes CAWGDSFYGYTF.

This rearrangement joins TRBV12-3 or TRBV12-4 to TRBJ2-1; a possible D gene is TRBD2 (5 bases). Trimming took off 7 bases at V and 4 bases at J, with 11 bases between the two ends. The CDR3 has 13 amino acids. The CDR3 region is CASKTRRYNEQFF. The CDR3 bases are TGTGCCAGCAAAACGAGGAGGTACAATGAGCAGTTCTTC.

The chain carries TRBV29-1 and TRBJ2-5, with D perhaps matching TRBD1 (6 bases). The CDR3 runs 12 residues. Deletions cut 7 bases from V and 5 bases from J, with 14 bases between. CDR1 is SQVTM, CDR2 ANQGSEA, per germline. CDR3 in amino acids: CSAAPQGETQYF. DNA of the CDR3: TGCAGCGCCGCGCCTCAGGGGGAGACCCAGTACTTC.

CDR3 in DNA: TGCGCCAGCAGCCACCTCTCAGAGGGGCTGGGGCAGCCCCAGCATTTT. Translated, it gives CASSHLSEGLGQPQHF. The V gene is TRBV4-1, the J gene TRBJ1-5; a weak D match, TRBD1 (5 bases). Germline CDR1 reads MGHRA; CDR2 reads YSYEKL. The CDR3 is 16 amino acids. Trimming stripped 3 bases from V and 7 bases from J, with 19 bases between.

The V gene is TRBV7-2, the J gene TRBJ2-3, with a possible D match to TRBD2 (6 bases). Trimming took off 2 bases at V and 4 bases at J, with 16 bases between the two ends. The CDR3 has 16 residues. Looked up from germline, CDR1 is SGHTA and CDR2 is FQGNSA. The CDR3 spells CASSLWGGTGADTQYF. CDR3 in DNA: TGTGCCAGCAGCTTATGGGGCGGCACGGGGGCAGATACGCAGTATTTT.

The chain combines TRBV28 with TRBJ2-1, with 10 bases identical to TRBD2. The germline gives CDR1 MDHEN, CDR2 SYDVKM. The CDR3 sequence is 15 residues long. The CDR3 here is CAVGASGSSYNEQFF. The DNA of the CDR3 is TGTGCGGTTGGGGCTAGCGGGAGCTCCTACAATGAGCAGTTCTTC.

This clonotype has only a few counts. The V and J genes are TRBV12-3 or TRBV12-4 and TRBJ2-7; no definite D call. The V end was cut by 0 bases, the J end by 4 bases, with 10 bases between. The CDR3 length is 14 residues. This chain's CDR3 is CASSLARTGYEQYF. The CDR3 DNA follows: TGTGCCAGCAGTTTAGCGCGGACCGGGTACGAGCAGTACTTC.

For this clonotype: Germline and junction disagree at one end, which may indicate a read error. J is TRBJ1-2 and V is TRBV5-1, with 9 bases aligning to TRBD1. Looked up from germline, CDR1 is SGHRS and CDR2 is YFSETQ. CDR3 length equals 15 residues. The CDR3 sequence is CASSRSGTGNYGNTF. CDR3 coding DNA: TGCGCCAGCAGCCGGTCCGGGACAGGGAACTATGGCAACACCTTC. Looking up the rest from reference TRBV5-1 and TRBJ1-2 gives the full variable domain: KAGVTQTPRYLIKTRGQQVTLSCSPISGHRSVSWYQQTPGQGLQFLFEYFSETQRNKGNFPGRFSGRQFSNSRSEMNVSTLELGDSALYLCASSRSGTGNYGNTFGSGTRLTVV.

The chain employs TRBV7-9 and TRBJ1-4, with D possibly TRBD1 on 6 matching bases. V lost 5 bases and J 10 bases, leaving 17 bases between the germline ends. The CDR3 loop spans 14 amino acids. Germline lookup yields CDR1 SEHNR and CDR2 FQNEAQ (reference sequence). In DNA form, the CDR3 reads TGTGCCAGCAGCCCGGGGGCGGTCGTTGGAAAACTGTTTTTT. This translates into CASSPGAVVGKLFF.

This clonotype was observed a handful of times. The V and J genes are TRBV7-3 and TRBJ2-7; D gene unclear. The CDR3 runs to 13 residues. Germline CDR1 reads SGHTA; CDR2 reads FQGTGA. V was clipped by 5 bases and J by 0 bases, with 8 bases between them. The CDR3 DNA sequence: TGTGCCAGCAGCGTTTCAGGCTCCTACGAGCAGTACTTC. Protein product: CASSVSGSYEQYF.